These 10 T cell receptor beta chains came from one sample sequenced in a study of post-analysis software for immune sequencing data (dated by TCRdb to the mid-2010s). The library was made by PCR. The sequencing machine was an Illumina HiSeq 2500. To reduce PCR and sequencing biases, unique molecular identifiers were incorporated into the TCR beta cDNA libraries. TCRdb reprocessing: public reads trimmed at Q25 with fastp, clones called with MiXCR, in-frame beta chains kept. Entries that share a CDR3 protein sequence are merged under the most common genes and DNA. This sample holds about 800,000 distinct CDR3 sequences; 25% to 30% were observed only once. The top ten clonotypes cover around 0.55% of the sample. These receptors are not linked to any known antigen. Broader findings and caveats from the paper: Significantly higher frequencies in patients than in controls were found for roughly five TRBV segments, including TRBV5-6, TRBV5-1 and TRBV20-1.

Sequenced input: blood. These receptors were taken from a girl aged 10-17 years with multiple sclerosis.

V and J are TRBV6-5 and TRBJ2-7; D remains ambiguous. V was cut by 4 bases and J by 3 bases, with 13 bases left in between. Germline loops: CDR1 MNHEY, CDR2 SVGAGI. This CDR3 is 14 amino acids long. The CDR3 DNA follows: TGTGCCAGCAGTTCGGGCCAGATTGGCTACGAGCAGTACTTC. This encodes CASSSGQIGYEQYF.

This clonotype has more than one count but fewer than ten. The chain recombines TRBV20-1 with TRBJ1-3, with D uncertain. Trimming took 3 bases from V and 2 from J, leaving 17 bases between them. Germline loops: CDR1 DFQATT, CDR2 SNEGSKA (reference sequence). CDR3 length: 16 residues. The DNA for the CDR3 is TGCAGTGCTAGTTCTTCGCATTTTAAAACTGGAAACACCATATATTTT. Translating it yields CSASSSHFKTGNTIYF.

This clonotype was observed a handful of times. The genes are TRBV7-2 and TRBJ2-7; D remains ambiguous. V lost 5 bases, J lost 0 bases, and 11 bases lay in between. CDR3 length equals 14 residues. Germline V gene data show CDR1 as SGHTA and CDR2 as FQGNSA. CDR3 protein: CASSPGPNSYEQYF. The CDR3 DNA reads as TGTGCCAGCAGCCCAGGACCTAACTCCTACGAGCAGTACTTC. The full variable domain, its missing parts supplied by reference TRBV7-2 and TRBJ2-7, is GAGVSQSPSNKVTEKGKDVELRCDPISGHTALYWYRQSLGQGLEFLIYFQGNSAPDKSGLPSDRFSAERTGGSVSTLTIQRTQQEDSAVYLCASSPGPNSYEQYFGPGTRLTVT.

V is TRBV7-9 and J is TRBJ2-5; TRBD1 matches at 9 bases. The J call may not be correct, given that the DNA end is closer to TRBJ2-7. The CDR3 length is 18 residues. Per germline, CDR1 SEHNR and CDR2 FQNEAQ (reference sequence). Here the CDR3 reads CASSKGQGGVVVGDEQYF. CDR3 nucleotide sequence: TGTGCCAGCAGCAAGGGACAGGGTGGGGTGGTCGTCGGTGACGAGCAGTACTTC.

This clonotype was counted between two and nine times. The germline gene is not matched at one end of the junction; a read error may be the cause. The rearrangement links TRBV7-7 to TRBJ2-7; D may be TRBD2 (5 bases). The CDR3 has 14 amino acids. CDR1 SSHAT and CDR2 FNYEAQ come from the germline V gene (reference sequence). CDR3 protein: CASSIQTGVYEQYF. CDR3 DNA sequence: TGTGCTAGCAGCATCCAGACCGGGGTCTACGAGCAGTACTTC.

CDR3 bases: TGTGCCAGCAGCTTAGGTGCGGCAGGGGGCTTGGGCGCTTTCTTT. Encoded protein: CASSLGAAGGLGAFF. The rearrangement uses TRBV7-2 and TRBJ1-1; 8 nucleotides line up with TRBD1. Trimming cost V 1 base and J 11 bases; bases outside gene matches: 12. Germline CDR1 reads SGHTA; CDR2 reads FQGNSA. The CDR3 extends over 15 amino acids. Complete variable domain (other parts from reference TRBV7-2 and TRBJ1-1): GAGVSQSPSNKVTEKGKDVELRCDPISGHTALYWYRQSLGQGLEFLIYFQGNSAPDKSGLPSDRFSAERTGGSVSTLTIQRTQQEDSAVYLCASSLGAAGGLGAFFGQGTRLTVV.

There are many counts of this clonotype. The genes are TRBV12-3 or TRBV12-4 and TRBJ2-1; D ambiguous. V was shortened by 6 bases and J by 10 bases, with 16 bases between the two germline ends. The length of the CDR3 is 13 residues. CDR3 protein: CASSLMAIGEQFF. The CDR3 DNA reads TGTGCCAGCAGCCTCATGGCCATCGGGGAGCAGTTCTTC.

V is TRBV12-3 or TRBV12-4 and J is TRBJ1-4; 8 bases map to TRBD1. The length of the CDR3 is 16 residues. With V trimmed by 6 bases and J by 10 bases, 16 bases remained unmatched. This CDR3 is CASRENMGQAAGKLFF. The DNA of the CDR3 is TGTGCCAGCAGGGAAAACATGGGACAGGCTGCCGGAAAACTGTTTTTT.

This clonotype was seen a handful of times. The chain is built from TRBV7-9 and TRBJ2-7, with TRBD2 identical over 7 bases. The trim removed 4 bases at V and 0 bases at J, leaving 6 bases unmatched. CDR1 and CDR2 (germline): SEHNR, FQNEAQ (reference sequence). This CDR3 region has 15 residues. CDR3 amino acids: CASSSGGPSSYEQYF. DNA of the CDR3: TGTGCCAGCAGCTCGGGGGGACCCAGCTCCTACGAGCAGTACTTC.

This clonotype was observed at least ten times. The V call is TRBV24-1, the J call TRBJ2-1; D might be TRBD1 or TRBD2, each matching 6 bases. The CDR3 consists of 14 residues. Germline loops: CDR1 KGHDR, CDR2 SFDVKD. V lost 8 bases and J lost 3, with 13 bases in between. The CDR3 region has the DNA TGTGCCACCAACGGGGGCTACGGCTACAATGAGCAGTTCTTC. As protein: CATNGGYGYNEQFF.